Below, one T cell receptor (beta chain) is given with its context. Its antigen is unknown. These data come from a study of shared clonotypes between healthy human individuals. Study-wide points: A generally larger estimated richness was seen in naive subsets than in memory subsets.

Original processing methods: ImmunoSEQ yielded junction-only sequences lacking quality scores, so filtering differed. Some clones are missing from TCRdb's copy, which holds only in-frame ones; the method was immunoSEQ multiplex PCR. That table supplies the V and J calls and clone size; D and trimming were determined from the DNA. The sample lists 1.4 million or so clones; 98% were seen once. Germline V gene sequence: CDR1 SGDLS, CDR2 YYNGEE. The CDR3 runs to 15 residues. Trimming at V came to 1 base and at J to 5 bases, leaving 2 bases not matched to a gene. The split of CD4+ cells yielded CD45RA+ naive and CD45RA-negative memory subsets.

This TCR derives from a man aged 30 to 39 in good health. This chain connects TRBV9 to TRBJ2-3; the match to TRBD2 covers 12 bases. Specimen: naive CD4+ T cells sorted from blood. This sample's subset: CD45RA+ positively selected. This chain's CDR3 is CASSVRGLAGDTQYF. In DNA, the CDR3 is TGTGCCAGCAGCGTAAGGGGACTAGCGGGAGATACGCAGTATTTT.